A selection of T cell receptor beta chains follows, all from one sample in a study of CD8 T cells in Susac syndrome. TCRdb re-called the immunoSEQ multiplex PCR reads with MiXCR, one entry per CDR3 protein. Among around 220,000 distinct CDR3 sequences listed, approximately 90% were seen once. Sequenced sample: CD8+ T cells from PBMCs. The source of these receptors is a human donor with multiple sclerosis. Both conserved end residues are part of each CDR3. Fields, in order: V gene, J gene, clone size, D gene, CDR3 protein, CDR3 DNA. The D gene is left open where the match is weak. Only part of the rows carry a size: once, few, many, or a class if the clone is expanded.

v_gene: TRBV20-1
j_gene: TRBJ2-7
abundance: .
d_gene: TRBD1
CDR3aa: CSARDPGQSSYEQYF
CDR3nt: TGCAGTGCTAGGGACCCGGGACAGAGCTCCTACGAGCAGTACTTC

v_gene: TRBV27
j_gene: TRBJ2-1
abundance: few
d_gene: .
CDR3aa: CASSYHNEQFF
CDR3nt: TGTGCCAGCAGTTACCACAATGAGCAGTTCTTC

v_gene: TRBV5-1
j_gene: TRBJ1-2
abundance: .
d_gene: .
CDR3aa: CASSLGDLLATNYGYTF
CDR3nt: TGCGCCAGCAGCTTAGGGGACCTTTTGGCAACTAACTATGGCTACACCTTC

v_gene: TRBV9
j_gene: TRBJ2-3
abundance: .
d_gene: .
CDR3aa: CASSLGSVDTQYF
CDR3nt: TGTGCCAGCAGCCTAGGGAGTGTAGATACGCAGTATTTT

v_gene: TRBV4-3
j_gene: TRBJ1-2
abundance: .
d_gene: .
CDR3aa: CASSQDVTGGWGYTF
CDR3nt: TGCGCCAGCAGCCAAGATGTCACAGGAGGATGGGGCTACACCTTC

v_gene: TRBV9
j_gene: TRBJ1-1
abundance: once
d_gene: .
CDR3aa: CASSVGGVDTEAFF
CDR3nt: TGTGCCAGCAGCGTAGGTGGAGTGGACACTGAAGCTTTCTTT

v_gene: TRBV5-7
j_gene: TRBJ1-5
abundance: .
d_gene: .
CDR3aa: CASSSCRGKSHF
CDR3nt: TGTGCCAGCAGCTCCTGCAGGGGCAAGAGCCATTTT

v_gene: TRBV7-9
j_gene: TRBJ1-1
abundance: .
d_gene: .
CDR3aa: CASSLQGHTEAFF
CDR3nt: TGTGCCAGCAGCTTGCAGGGCCACACTGAAGCTTTCTTT

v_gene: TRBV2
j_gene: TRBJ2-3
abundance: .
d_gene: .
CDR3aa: CASSELGPDTQYF
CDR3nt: TGTGCCAGCAGTGAGTTGGGGCCAGATACGCAGTATTTT

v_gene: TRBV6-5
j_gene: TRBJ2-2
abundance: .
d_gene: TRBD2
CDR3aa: CASSYGGGGVTGELFF
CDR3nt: TGTGCCAGCAGTTACGGCGGCGGGGGGGTCACCGGGGAGCTGTTTTTT

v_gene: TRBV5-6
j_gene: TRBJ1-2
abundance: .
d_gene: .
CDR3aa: CASSLGTAGYGYTF
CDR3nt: TGTGCCAGCAGCTTGGGGACAGCGGGCTATGGCTACACCTTC

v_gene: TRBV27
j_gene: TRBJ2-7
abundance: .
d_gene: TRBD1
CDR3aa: CASSLGPTGGPTYEQYF
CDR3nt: TGTGCCAGCAGTTTAGGGCCAACAGGGGGGCCTACCTACGAGCAGTACTTC

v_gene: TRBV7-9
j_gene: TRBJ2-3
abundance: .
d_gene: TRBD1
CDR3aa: CASSPLDRASTDTQYF
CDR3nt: TGTGCCAGCAGCCCCCTCGACAGGGCTAGCACAGATACGCAGTATTTT

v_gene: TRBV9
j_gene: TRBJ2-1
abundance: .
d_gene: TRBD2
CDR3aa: CASGPASGSFNEQFF
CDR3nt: TGTGCCAGCGGACCTGCGAGCGGGAGTTTCAATGAGCAGTTCTTC

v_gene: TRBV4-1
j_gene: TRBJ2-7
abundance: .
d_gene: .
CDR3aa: CASSQSTYEQYF
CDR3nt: TGCGCCAGCAGCCAGTCTACGTACGAGCAGTACTTC

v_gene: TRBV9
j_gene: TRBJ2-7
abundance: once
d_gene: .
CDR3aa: CASSAFGYEQYF
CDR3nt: TGTGCCAGCAGCGCTTTCGGGTACGAGCAGTACTTC

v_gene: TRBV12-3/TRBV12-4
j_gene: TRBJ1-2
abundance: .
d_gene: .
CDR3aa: CASSLQGYYGYTF
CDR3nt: TGTGCCAGCAGTTTACAGGGTTATTATGGCTACACCTTC

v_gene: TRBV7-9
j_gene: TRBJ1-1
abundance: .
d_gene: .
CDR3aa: CASGWSGAEAFF
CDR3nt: TGTGCCAGCGGCTGGAGTGGGGCTGAAGCTTTCTTT

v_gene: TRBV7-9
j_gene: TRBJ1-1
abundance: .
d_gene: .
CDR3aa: CASSFQMNTEAFF
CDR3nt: TGTGCCAGCAGCTTTCAGATGAACACTGAAGCTTTCTTT

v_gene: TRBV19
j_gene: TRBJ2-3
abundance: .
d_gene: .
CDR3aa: CASGGDSQTDTQYF
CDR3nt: TGTGCCAGTGGCGGGGACAGCCAGACAGATACGCAGTATTTT

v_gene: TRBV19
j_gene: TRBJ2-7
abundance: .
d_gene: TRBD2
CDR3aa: CASSTGLANPYEQYF
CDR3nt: TGTGCCAGTAGTACAGGACTAGCGAATCCCTACGAGCAGTACTTC

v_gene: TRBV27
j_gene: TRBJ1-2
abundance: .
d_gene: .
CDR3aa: CASRSSAYGYTF
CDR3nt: TGTGCCAGCAGATCTTCAGCGTATGGCTACACCTTC

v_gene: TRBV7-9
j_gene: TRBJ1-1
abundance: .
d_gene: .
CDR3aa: CASSLAPLLRVYMNTEAFF
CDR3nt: TGTGCCAGCAGCTTAGCACCCCTCCTGAGGGTGTACATGAACACTGAAGCTTTCTTT

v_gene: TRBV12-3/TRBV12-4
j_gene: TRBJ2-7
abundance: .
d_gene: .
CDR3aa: CASSPQLEAEQYF
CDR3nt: TGTGCCAGCAGTCCACAACTAGAGGCCGAGCAGTACTTC

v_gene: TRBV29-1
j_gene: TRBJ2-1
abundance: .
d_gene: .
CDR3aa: CSVEDLSREHNEQFF
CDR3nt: TGCAGCGTTGAAGATCTCTCCAGGGAGCACAATGAGCAGTTCTTC

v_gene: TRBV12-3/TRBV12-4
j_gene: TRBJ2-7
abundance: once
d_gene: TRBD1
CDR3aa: CASSLGQGVGQYF
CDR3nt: TGTGCCAGCAGTTTGGGACAGGGGGTAGGGCAGTACTTC

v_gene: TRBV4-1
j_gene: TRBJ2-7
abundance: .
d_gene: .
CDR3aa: CASSQDPGQQYF
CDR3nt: TGCGCCAGCAGCCAAGACCCGGGACAGCAGTACTTC

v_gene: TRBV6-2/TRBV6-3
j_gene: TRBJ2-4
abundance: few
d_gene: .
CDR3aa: CASSNPVGELAKNIQYF
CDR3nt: TGTGCCAGCAGTAACCCCGTCGGAGAACTAGCCAAAAACATTCAGTACTTC

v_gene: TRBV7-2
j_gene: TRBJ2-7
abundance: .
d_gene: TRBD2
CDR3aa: CASSSRLAGVYEQYF
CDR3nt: TGTGCCAGCAGCTCCAGACTAGCGGGAGTCTACGAGCAGTACTTC

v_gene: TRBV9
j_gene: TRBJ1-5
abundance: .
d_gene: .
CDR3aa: CASTMREGNQPQHF
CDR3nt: TGTGCCAGCACAATGCGGGAGGGGAATCAGCCCCAGCATTTT

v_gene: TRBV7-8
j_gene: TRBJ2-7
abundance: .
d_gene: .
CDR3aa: CASSPSGVALRAEQYF
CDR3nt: TGTGCCAGCAGCCCCTCGGGCGTAGCGCTCCGGGCCGAGCAGTACTTC

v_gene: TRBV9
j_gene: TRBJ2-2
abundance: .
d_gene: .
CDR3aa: CASSSVGGNTGELFF
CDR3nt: TGTGCCAGCAGCTCCGTGGGGGGAAACACCGGGGAGCTGTTTTTT

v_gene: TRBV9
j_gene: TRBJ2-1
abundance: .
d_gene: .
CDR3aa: CASGEYNEQFF
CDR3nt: TGTGCCAGCGGGGAATACAATGAGCAGTTCTTC

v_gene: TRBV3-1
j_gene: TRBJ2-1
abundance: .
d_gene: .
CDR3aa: CASSQVRRDDYNEQFF
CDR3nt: TGTGCCAGCAGCCAAGTCCGGCGGGACGATTACAATGAGCAGTTCTTC

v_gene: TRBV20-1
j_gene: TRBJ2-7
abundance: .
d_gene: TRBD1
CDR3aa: CSVHRGRYEQYF
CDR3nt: TGCAGTGTGCACAGGGGGAGGTACGAGCAGTACTTC

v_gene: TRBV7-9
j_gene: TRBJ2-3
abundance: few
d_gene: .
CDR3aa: CASSLLSDTQYF
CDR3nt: TGTGCCAGCAGCCTCCTTTCGGATACGCAGTATTTT

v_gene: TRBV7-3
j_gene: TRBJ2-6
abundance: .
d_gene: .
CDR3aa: CASSFSPSGANVLTF
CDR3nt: TGTGCCAGCAGCTTTTCTCCGTCTGGGGCCAACGTCCTGACTTTC

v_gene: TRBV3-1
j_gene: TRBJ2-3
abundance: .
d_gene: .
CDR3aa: CASSQDQDPLGTQYF
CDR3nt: TGTGCCAGCAGCCAAGACCAGGACCCTTTGGGTACGCAGTATTTT

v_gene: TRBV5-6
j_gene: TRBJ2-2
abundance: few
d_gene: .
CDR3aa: CASSLEAGELFF
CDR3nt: TGTGCCAGCAGCTTGGAGGCCGGGGAGCTGTTTTTT

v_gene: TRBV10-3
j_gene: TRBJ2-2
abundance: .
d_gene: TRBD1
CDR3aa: CAISAPDRKKGELFF
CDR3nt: TGTGCCATCAGTGCTCCGGACAGGAAGAAGGGGGAGCTGTTTTTT

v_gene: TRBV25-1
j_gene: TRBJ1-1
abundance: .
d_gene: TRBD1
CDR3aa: CASRAQGPGEAFF
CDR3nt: TGTGCCAGCAGGGCACAGGGGCCGGGGGAAGCTTTCTTT

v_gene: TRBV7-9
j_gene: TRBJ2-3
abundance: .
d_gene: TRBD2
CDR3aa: CASSLREGTDTQYF
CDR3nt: TGTGCCAGCAGCTTGCGGGAGGGCACAGATACGCAGTATTTT

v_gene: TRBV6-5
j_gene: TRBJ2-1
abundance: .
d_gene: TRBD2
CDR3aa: CASSYSGLAGGSNEQFF
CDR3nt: TGTGCCAGCAGTTACTCGGGACTAGCGGGGGGTTCTAATGAGCAGTTCTTC

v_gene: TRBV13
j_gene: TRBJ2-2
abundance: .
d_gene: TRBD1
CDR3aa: CASSPVQGQGNTGELFF
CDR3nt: TGTGCCAGCAGCCCCGTACAAGGACAGGGGAACACCGGGGAGCTGTTTTTT

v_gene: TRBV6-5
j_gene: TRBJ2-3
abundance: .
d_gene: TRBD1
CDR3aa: CASSYATGGRSTDTQYF
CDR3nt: TGTGCCAGCAGTTACGCTACAGGGGGGCGATCCACAGATACGCAGTATTTT

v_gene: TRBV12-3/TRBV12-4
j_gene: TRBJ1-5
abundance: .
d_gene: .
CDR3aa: CASSPQVPGGNQPQHF
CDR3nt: TGTGCCAGCAGTCCCCAGGTTCCAGGGGGCAATCAGCCCCAGCATTTT

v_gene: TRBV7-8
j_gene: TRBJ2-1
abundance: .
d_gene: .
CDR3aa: CASSLGPGPPEDEQFF
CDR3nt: TGTGCCAGCAGCTTAGGGCCGGGGCCCCCAGAAGATGAGCAGTTCTTC

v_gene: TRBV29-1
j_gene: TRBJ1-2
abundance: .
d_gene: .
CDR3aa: CSVVESTDYGYTF
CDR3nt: TGCAGCGTTGTCGAATCTACTGACTATGGCTACACCTTC